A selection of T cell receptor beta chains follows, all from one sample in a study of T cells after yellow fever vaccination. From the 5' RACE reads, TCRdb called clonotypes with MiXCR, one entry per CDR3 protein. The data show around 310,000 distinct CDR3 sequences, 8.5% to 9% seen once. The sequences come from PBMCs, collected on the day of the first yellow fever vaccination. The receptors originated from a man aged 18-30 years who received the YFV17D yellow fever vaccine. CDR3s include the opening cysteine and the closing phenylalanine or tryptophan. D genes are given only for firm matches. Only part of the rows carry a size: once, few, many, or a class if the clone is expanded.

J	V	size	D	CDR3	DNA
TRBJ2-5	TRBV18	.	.	CASSPPGRDQETQYF	TGTGCCAGCTCACCCCCGGGACGCGATCAAGAGACCCAGTACTTC
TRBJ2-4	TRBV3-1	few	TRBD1	CASSQEWAGGDAKNIQYF	TGTGCCAGCAGCCAAGAGTGGGCAGGGGGCGATGCCAAAAACATTCAGTACTTC
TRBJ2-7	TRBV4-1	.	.	CASRSGPGSYEQYF	TGCGCCAGCAGATCGGGACCCGGCTCCTACGAGCAGTACTTC
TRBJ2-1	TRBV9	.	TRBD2	CASSGRAGGHNEQFF	TGTGCCAGCAGCGGGCGGGCGGGGGGCCACAATGAGCAGTTCTTC
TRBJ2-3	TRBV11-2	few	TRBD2	CASRPGLASTDTQYF	TGTGCCAGCAGGCCGGGACTAGCGTCCACAGATACGCAGTATTTT
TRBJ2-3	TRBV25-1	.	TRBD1	CASSESGTGRDTQYF	TGTGCCAGCAGTGAATCTGGGACAGGCCGAGATACGCAGTATTTT
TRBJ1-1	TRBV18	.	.	CASSAFRDTEAFF	TGTGCCAGCTCAGCATTCAGAGACACTGAAGCTTTCTTT
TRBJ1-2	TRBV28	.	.	CASSLYAKGRGYTF	TGTGCCAGCAGTTTATACGCAAAGGGACGTGGCTACACCTTC
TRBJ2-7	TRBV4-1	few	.	CASSQDGGWMGYEQYF	TGCGCCAGCAGCCAAGACGGAGGGTGGATGGGCTACGAGCAGTACTTC
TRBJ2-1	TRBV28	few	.	CASSLPGVAPYNEQFF	TGTGCCAGCAGTTTACCCGGAGTAGCCCCCTACAATGAGCAGTTCTTC
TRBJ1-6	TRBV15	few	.	CAAQAQAYNSPLHF	TGTGCCGCTCAAGCCCAGGCGTATAATTCACCCCTCCACTTT
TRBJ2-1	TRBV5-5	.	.	CASSFVDRINEQFF	TGTGCCAGCAGCTTTGTTGACCGGATTAATGAGCAGTTCTTC
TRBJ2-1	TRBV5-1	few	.	CASSLARVNEQFF	TGCGCCAGCAGCTTGGCCAGGGTGAATGAGCAGTTCTTC
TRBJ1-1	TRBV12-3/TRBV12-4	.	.	CASSSTENTEAFF	TGTGCCAGCAGCAGCACAGAGAACACTGAAGCTTTCTTT
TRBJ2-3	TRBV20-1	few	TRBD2	CSARDLASGGEADTQYF	TGCAGTGCTAGAGATCTTGCTAGCGGGGGGGAGGCAGATACGCAGTATTTT
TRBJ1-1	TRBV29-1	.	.	CSVSQGQRTEAFF	TGCAGCGTGTCACAGGGTCAACGCACTGAAGCTTTCTTT
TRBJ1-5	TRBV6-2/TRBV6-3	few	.	CAGAIGANQPQHF	TGTGCCGGCGCAATAGGGGCAAATCAGCCCCAGCATTTT
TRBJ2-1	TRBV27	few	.	CASSLVGGPGNEQFF	TGTGCCAGCAGTTTAGTAGGGGGGCCGGGAAATGAGCAGTTCTTC
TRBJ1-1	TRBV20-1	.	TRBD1	CSASRDRNTEAFF	TGCAGTGCTAGCCGGGACAGGAACACTGAAGCTTTCTTT
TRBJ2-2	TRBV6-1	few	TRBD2	CASRSKLAGETTGELFF	TGTGCCAGCAGATCAAAACTAGCGGGGGAAACTACCGGGGAGCTGTTTTTT
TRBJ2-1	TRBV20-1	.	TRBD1	CSARRDRDYNEQFF	TGCAGTGCCAGACGGGACAGGGATTACAATGAGCAGTTCTTC
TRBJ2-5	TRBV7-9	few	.	CASRREQETQYF	TGTGCCAGCAGACGCGAGCAAGAGACCCAGTACTTC
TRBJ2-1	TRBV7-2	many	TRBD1	CASSLAGTAVGNEQFF	TGTGCCAGCAGCTTAGCCGGGACAGCGGTGGGCAATGAGCAGTTCTTC
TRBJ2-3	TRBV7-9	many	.	CASSLPSTDTQYF	TGTGCCAGCAGCTTACCGAGCACAGATACGCAGTATTTT
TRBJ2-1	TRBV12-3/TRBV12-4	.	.	CASSFLFGGSGRNDHHNEQFF	TGTGCCAGCAGTTTCCTCTTCGGCGGGTCAGGGAGAAACGACCACCACAATGAGCAGTTCTTC
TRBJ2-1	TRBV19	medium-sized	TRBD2	CASSILTSEVNEQFF	TGTGCCAGTAGTATACTGACTAGCGAAGTCAATGAGCAGTTCTTC
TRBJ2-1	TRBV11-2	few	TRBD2	CASSLGGRGAHNEQFF	TGTGCCAGCAGCTTAGGGGGGCGGGGGGCCCACAATGAGCAGTTCTTC
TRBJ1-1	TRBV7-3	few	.	CASSLDSGRGTEAFF	TGTGCCAGCAGCTTAGATTCCGGGAGAGGCACTGAAGCTTTCTTT
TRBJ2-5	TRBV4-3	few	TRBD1	CASSLTLGTGGLRQETQYF	TGCGCCAGCAGCCTCACTCTGGGGACAGGGGGACTGAGGCAAGAGACCCAGTACTTC